A single sample is the source of the 6 T cell receptor beta chains below, sequenced in a study of T cell repertoires in cytomegalovirus infection. TCRdb reanalysed the reads using MiXCR and keeps one entry per CDR3 protein. This sample has around 450,000 distinct CDR3 sequences; about 10% occur once, and the top ten carry about a tenth. The material sequenced was PBMCs. The receptors were gathered from a human donor in good health (CMV status not recorded). Some clones in this sample may be carry-over from other donors' samples.

This clonotype was seen ten or more times. The gene calls are TRBV7-8 and TRBJ2-1; 10 positions match TRBD1. J was trimmed by 4 bases and V by 5 bases; bases with no gene match: 5. Looked up from germline, CDR1 is SGHVS and CDR2 is FQNEAQ. The CDR3 loop spans 15 amino acids. CDR3 protein: CASSPDRGPYNEQFF. CDR3 sequence (DNA): TGTGCCAGCAGCCCTGACAGGGGGCCTTACAATGAGCAGTTCTTC. Variable domain in full (rest from reference TRBV7-8 and TRBJ2-1): GAGVSQSPRYKVAKRGQDVALRCDPISGHVSLFWYQQALGQGPEFLTYFQNEAQLDKSGLPSDRFFAERPEGSVSTLKIQRTQQEDSAVYLCASSPDRGPYNEQFFGPGTRLTVL.

This clonotype was recorded at least ten times. The chain carries TRBV7-9 and TRBJ2-3, with D maybe TRBD2 (6 bases). Trimming took 1 base from V and 2 from J, leaving 13 bases between them. The CDR3 is made up of 16 amino acids. The V gene's germline CDR1 is SEHNR and CDR2 FQNEAQ (reference sequence). The CDR3 region has the DNA TGTGCCAGCAGCTTAGGCGGGGAACCTCCCACAGATACGCAGTATTTT. Amino acids: CASSLGGEPPTDTQYF.

CDR3 protein: CASSPLGQGAAGNRNEQFF. The CDR3 coding sequence is TGTGCCAGCAGCCCGCTAGGACAGGGGGCAGCGGGGAATCGGAATGAGCAGTTCTTC. This chain connects TRBV9 to TRBJ2-1; TRBD1 agrees at 11 bases. There are 19 residues in the CDR3. Trimming at V came to 4 bases and at J to 7 bases, leaving 19 bases not matched to a gene. Germline V gene data show CDR1 as SGDLS and CDR2 as YYNGEE.

This sequence joins TRBV20-1 and TRBJ2-7; D might be TRBD1 (6 bases). Trimming stripped 3 bases from V and 0 bases from J, with 18 bases between. The germline gives CDR1 DFQATT, CDR2 SNEGSKA (reference sequence). CDR3 length: 16 amino acids. CDR3 in amino acids: CSARGLAQGNSYEQYF. Here the CDR3 DNA reads TGCAGTGCTAGGGGCTTGGCCCAGGGGAACTCCTACGAGCAGTACTTC.

The V and J genes are TRBV20-1 and TRBJ1-5; D is ambiguous. The CDR3 runs to 13 residues. Germline V gene data show CDR1 as DFQATT and CDR2 as SNEGSKA (reference sequence). The germline V and J ends were trimmed by 3 bases and 6 bases, with 12 bases remaining between them. CDR3 residues: CSASRRAVQPQHF. CDR3 DNA sequence: TGCAGTGCTAGCCGACGGGCTGTTCAGCCCCAGCATTTT.

This clonotype has a count of ten or more. This chain links TRBV28 with TRBJ2-5; D is undetermined. The CDR3 spans 15 residues. Deletions cut 2 bases from V and 2 bases from J, with 12 bases between. Germline CDR1 MDHEN, CDR2 SYDVKM. The CDR3: CASSLMIGRQETQYF. CDR3 in DNA: TGTGCCAGCAGTTTAATGATCGGGCGGCAAGAGACCCAGTACTTC.